This T cell receptor beta chain was found in a study of T cell responses to AZD1222 COVID-19 vaccine. Findings of the study overall: Of spike-specific TCRs, nearly half reportedly target regions left unmutated in variants. After two AZD1222 doses, spike-specific TCR breadth and depth rose versus day 0.

Notes on this clone: What it binds is not known.

Looked up from germline, CDR1 is DFQATT and CDR2 is SNEGSKA (reference sequence). This CDR3 has 18 amino acids. V lost 3 bases and J 0 bases, leaving 18 bases between the germline ends. The assay was immunoSEQ multiplex PCR, and TCRdb's table has in-frame clones only and misses some. The sample shows some 84,000 clones, around 90% of them seen only once. Sequences were derived from peripheral blood, sampled 28 days after the second AZD1222 dose. This sequence originates from an adult who received the AZD1222 COVID-19 vaccine. This chain connects TRBV20-1 to TRBJ1-6; TRBD1 might be the D (5 bases). CDR3 DNA sequence: TGCAGTGCTAGTCGGGTGCTGGGGGAAGTCTCCTATAATTCACCCCTCCACTTT. Protein: CSASRVLGEVSYNSPLHF.